A selection of T cell receptor beta chains follows, all from one sample in a study of T-cell reconstitution after alpha-beta-depleted transplantation in children. TCRdb reprocessed the PCR reads with MiXCR, giving one entry per CDR3 protein. The table shows 450,000 to 600,000 distinct CDR3 sequences, with 10% to 15% occurring only once. Material: PBMCs, mostly from graft donor cells, obtained 360 days after TCRalphabeta/CD19-depleted stem cell transplant. Source of these receptors: a male patient younger than 18 who had a stem cell transplant for acute myeloid leukemia, so the T cells may come from the graft donor. The CDR3 runs from the conserved cysteine through the conserved F or W. A D gene is named only where the DNA matches it firmly. Expanded clones get a size class; other rows say once, few or many, or leave the size out.

V: TRBV5-1
J: TRBJ2-6
size: many
D: .
CDR3: CASSLGYNSGANVLTF
DNA: TGCGCCAGCAGCTTGGGTTATAACTCTGGGGCCAACGTCCTGACTTTC

V: TRBV4-3
J: TRBJ2-1
size: few
D: TRBD1
CDR3: CASSQDIGDRGNEQFF
DNA: TGCGCCAGCAGCCAAGATATAGGGGACAGGGGCAATGAGCAGTTCTTC

V: TRBV4-2
J: TRBJ2-1
size: .
D: .
CDR3: CASSQGRGRGNEQFF
DNA: TGTGCCAGCAGCCAAGGCCGGGGAAGAGGGAATGAGCAGTTCTTC

V: TRBV21-1
J: TRBJ2-3
size: many
D: .
CDR3: CASSTPQDRLTDTQYF
DNA: TGTGCCAGCAGCACCCCACAGGACAGGCTGACAGATACGCAGTATTTT

V: TRBV29-1
J: TRBJ2-7
size: many
D: .
CDR3: CSVEDRGNEQYF
DNA: TGCAGCGTTGAAGACAGGGGTAACGAGCAGTACTTC

V: TRBV29-1
J: TRBJ2-7
size: many
D: .
CDR3: CSVEDRGSGSYEQYF
DNA: TGCAGCGTTGAAGATCGGGGTAGCGGCTCCTACGAGCAGTACTTC

V: TRBV7-2
J: TRBJ2-7
size: few
D: .
CDR3: CASSLEWLAPEQYF
DNA: TGTGCCAGCAGCTTAGAGTGGCTAGCCCCCGAGCAGTACTTC

V: TRBV20-1
J: TRBJ1-5
size: few
D: .
CDR3: CSARYPGSNQPQHF
DNA: TGCAGTGCTAGATACCCAGGGAGCAATCAGCCCCAGCATTTT

V: TRBV29-1
J: TRBJ2-2
size: .
D: TRBD2
CDR3: CSGGLAAPGELFF
DNA: TGCAGCGGGGGACTAGCGGCCCCCGGGGAGCTGTTTTTT

V: TRBV12-3/TRBV12-4
J: TRBJ2-1
size: many
D: TRBD2
CDR3: CASSPRGDNEQFF
DNA: TGTGCCAGCAGCCCCCGGGGGGACAATGAGCAGTTCTTC

V: TRBV14
J: TRBJ2-4
size: .
D: .
CDR3: CASSPPPHEAKNIQYF
DNA: TGTGCCAGCAGCCCTCCTCCCCATGAAGCCAAAAACATTCAGTACTTC

V: TRBV28
J: TRBJ2-7
size: many
D: .
CDR3: CASSFSNLYEQYF
DNA: TGTGCCAGCAGTTTCTCAAACCTCTACGAGCAGTACTTC

V: TRBV3-1
J: TRBJ2-3
size: few
D: .
CDR3: CASSYQRGTDTQYF
DNA: TGTGCCAGCAGCTACCAACGGGGCACAGATACGCAGTATTTT

V: TRBV9
J: TRBJ2-2
size: few
D: .
CDR3: CASSPRTTGELFF
DNA: TGTGCCAGCAGCCCTAGGACGACCGGGGAGCTGTTTTTT

V: TRBV28
J: TRBJ1-1
size: many
D: .
CDR3: CASSFTGIVEAFF
DNA: TGTGCCAGCAGTTTCACAGGGATTGTTGAAGCTTTCTTT

V: TRBV20-1
J: TRBJ2-5
size: .
D: .
CDR3: CSANPDSVFREETQYF
DNA: TGCAGTGCTAACCCCGACAGTGTCTTCAGGGAAGAGACCCAGTACTTC

V: TRBV20-1
J: TRBJ2-1
size: few
D: .
CDR3: CSATGAGVGNEQFF
DNA: TGCAGTGCTACTGGGGCAGGGGTTGGCAATGAGCAGTTCTTC

V: TRBV9
J: TRBJ2-7
size: .
D: TRBD2
CDR3: CASSVGGLAGLLPYEQYF
DNA: TGTGCCAGCAGCGTAGGGGGACTAGCGGGCCTACTCCCCTACGAGCAGTACTTC

V: TRBV4-2
J: TRBJ2-3
size: few
D: TRBD2
CDR3: CASSQEAGLSTDTQYF
DNA: TGTGCCAGCAGCCAAGAAGCGGGGTTAAGCACAGATACGCAGTATTTT

V: TRBV4-3
J: TRBJ2-7
size: .
D: .
CDR3: CASSQVFDSASSYEQYF
DNA: TGCGCCAGCAGCCAAGTATTCGACAGCGCCAGCTCCTACGAGCAGTACTTC

V: TRBV7-9
J: TRBJ1-2
size: few
D: .
CDR3: CASSRSQGSGYTF
DNA: TGTGCCAGCAGCCGTTCACAGGGATCAGGCTACACCTTC

V: TRBV28
J: TRBJ2-5
size: few
D: TRBD2
CDR3: CASSLFREGQKTQYF
DNA: TGTGCCAGCAGTTTATTTCGGGAGGGGCAAAAGACCCAGTACTTC

V: TRBV6-2/TRBV6-3
J: TRBJ2-2
size: .
D: .
CDR3: CASSYPHRVSMGTGELFF
DNA: TGTGCCAGCAGTTATCCTCACAGGGTGTCGATGGGCACCGGGGAGCTGTTTTTT

V: TRBV6-6
J: TRBJ2-1
size: many
D: .
CDR3: CASNYPSYNEQFF
DNA: TGTGCCAGCAATTACCCCTCGTACAATGAGCAGTTCTTC

V: TRBV28
J: TRBJ1-5
size: .
D: .
CDR3: CASSVAHRDNQPQHF
DNA: TGTGCCAGCAGCGTTGCCCACAGGGACAATCAGCCCCAGCATTTT

V: TRBV20-1
J: TRBJ2-1
size: .
D: .
CDR3: CSAARQSQGLSYNEQFF
DNA: TGCAGTGCTGCCCGACAGTCCCAAGGGCTCTCCTACAATGAGCAGTTCTTC

V: TRBV7-3
J: TRBJ2-1
size: few
D: TRBD2
CDR3: CASSPLRLGAGENNEQFF
DNA: TGTGCCAGCAGCCCACTCCGTTTAGGGGCGGGAGAAAACAATGAGCAGTTCTTC